These 8 T cell receptor beta chains share one sample of origin, sequenced in a study of blood T cell repertoires in COVID-19. Assay used: immunoSEQ multiplex PCR; TCRdb lists only in-frame clones, some missing. Among around 300,000 clones listed, 70% to 90% were seen once. Material: peripheral blood. Receptor source: a woman under 40 with active or convalescent COVID-19.

This chain joins TRBV10-1 and TRBJ1-2; a possible D gene is TRBD1 (5 bases). Germline loops: CDR1 WNHNN, CDR2 SYGVQD (reference sequence). The CDR3 length is 14 residues. V lost 0 bases to trimming and J lost 3 bases, with 8 bases between them. In nucleotides, the CDR3 is TGCGCCAGCAGTGAGTCGGGGCGGCACTATGGCTACACCTTC. Encoded protein: CASSESGRHYGYTF.

The CDR3 DNA is TGTGCCAGCAGTCCCAGCCCAGGGAACACTGAAGCTTTCTTT. Amino acids: CASSPSPGNTEAFF. This chain joins TRBV6-4 and TRBJ1-1; D is undetermined. Between the trimmed V and J ends, which lost 5 bases and 1 base, there was a span of 11 bases. Germline CDR1 MRHNA, CDR2 SNTAGT. The CDR3 covers 14 residues.

The chain has TRBV18 and TRBJ2-7; 7 bases are a match to TRBD1. V trimming: 5 bases; J trimming: 0 bases; junction bases outside the gene matches: 7. Germline V gene data show CDR1 as KGHSH and CDR2 as LQKENI. The CDR3 runs 15 residues. CDR3 coding DNA: TGTGCCAGCTCATCCGGGACAGACAGCTCCTACGAGCAGTACTTC. Translated: CASSSGTDSSYEQYF. Combining the CDR3 with reference TRBV18 and TRBJ2-7 gives the whole variable domain NAGVMQNPRHLVRRRGQEARLRCSPMKGHSHVYWYRQLPEEGLKFMVYLQKENIIDESGMPKERFSAEFPKEGPSILRIQQVVRGDSAAYFCASSSGTDSSYEQYFGPGTRLTVT.

The chain carries TRBV28 and TRBJ1-5; D is perhaps TRBD1 (6 bases). V lost 2 bases, J lost 11 bases, and 16 bases lay in between. The germline V gene encodes CDR1 MDHEN and CDR2 SYDVKM. This CDR3 comprises 14 residues. The DNA of the CDR3 is TGTGCCAGCAGTTTACCGGGGGGGGGCCCGTCCCAGCATTTT. Translated, it gives CASSLPGGGPSQHF.

V usage is TRBV4-1 and J usage is TRBJ2-5; the D gene is possibly TRBD2 (5 bases). V was pared by 4 bases and J by 3 bases, with 9 bases between. The CDR3 length is 13 residues. CDR1 MGHRA and CDR2 YSYEKL come from the germline V gene. The DNA for the CDR3 is TGCGCCAGCAGCCGGGAGCCGGAAGAGACCCAGTACTTC. Translating gives CASSREPEETQYF.

This clone was observed a single time. Written as DNA, the CDR3 is TGCGCCAGCAGCCGCCACTCTAGCGACCAAGAGACCCAGTACTTC. Encoded protein: CASSRHSSDQETQYF. This chain links TRBV4-1 with TRBJ2-5; weak D call: TRBD2 (6 bases). Trimming shortened V by 4 bases and J by 0 bases, and 12 bases separated the two germline ends. Germline-derived CDR1 and CDR2 are MGHRA and YSYEKL. The CDR3 length is 15 residues.

DNA of the CDR3: TGTGCCATCAGTGAGCAGGGCGAAAAACTGTTTTTT. The encoded protein is CAISEQGEKLFF. This chain joins TRBV10-3 and TRBJ1-4; D is possibly TRBD1 (5 bases). Looked up from germline, CDR1 is ENHRY and CDR2 is SYGVKD. V lost 2 bases and J lost 8, with 6 bases in between. This CDR3 region has 12 residues.

This chain links TRBV10-1 with TRBJ2-3; possibly TRBD1 for D (6 bases). The CDR3 runs 13 residues. The V end was cut by 10 bases, the J end by 5 bases, with 16 bases between. Germline CDR1 WNHNN, CDR2 SYGVQD (reference sequence). The chain's CDR3 is CATPEKGEDTQYF. In nucleotides, the CDR3 is TGCGCCACCCCCGAAAAGGGGGAAGATACGCAGTATTTT.